This TCR beta chain derives from a study of blood T cells in healthy people across ages. Study-level results: With donor CMV status unknown, expanded clonotype changes were possibly confounded. Per million T cells, TCR beta diversity dropped roughly linearly as age increased. Greater diversity and more naive CD4+ cells were seen in long-lived donors than in aged donors. Unsorted PBMC material precluded a definitive naive versus antigen-experienced comparison.

The junction had 6 bases not matched to a gene; V was cut back by 4 bases and J by 2 bases. This CDR3 comprises 17 residues. Germline CDR1 reads LGHNA; CDR2 reads YSLEER. This clonotype has a count of ten or more. Its antigen remains unknown. Next came a second PCR, run for roughly 7 to 12 cycles, which used a sample-barcoded 5' primer along with a J-beta primer mix. From the 5' RACE reads, TCRdb called clonotypes with MiXCR, one entry per CDR3 protein. The table includes under 850,000 distinct CDR3 sequences, about 34% detected once. The V and J genes are TRBV4-3 and TRBJ2-3, with 13 bases identical to TRBD2. Sequenced sample: blood. The sequence was collected from a man aged 18 to 30 in good health. As DNA, the CDR3 is TGCGCCAGCAGCCCCGGGACTAGCGGGGAGTTCACAGATACGCAGTATTTT. This encodes CASSPGTSGEFTDTQYF.